This entry lists 8 T cell receptor beta chains sequenced from one sample in a study of beta chain features in type 1 diabetes. The study reverse transcribed the entire isolated RNA, so it sequenced expressed TCRB transcripts. The protocol was immunoSEQ multiplex PCR, while the TCRdb copy is restricted to in-frame clones and leaves out a portion. The sample lists fewer than 300,000 clones, roughly 22% occurring once. Overall study findings and caveats: TCRB CDR3s from Type 1 diabetes patients were moderately but significantly shorter in all four CD4+ subsets.

Which antigens these TCRs recognize remains unknown. Sequencing was done on a sample of naive CD4+ T cells from blood. These receptors were taken from a woman in her forties with type 1 diabetes.

The chain carries TRBV29-1 and TRBJ1-2; 8 bases map to TRBD1. V lost 4 bases to trimming and J lost 5 bases; unmatched junction nucleotides: 9. CDR1 and CDR2 (germline): SQVTM, ANQGSEA. This CDR3 contains 14 residues. The chain's CDR3 is CSVAGGQGEYGYTF. The CDR3 nucleotides read TGCAGCGTTGCGGGAGGACAGGGAGAGTATGGCTACACCTTC.

Here the CDR3 DNA reads TGTGCCAGCAGTTTGCCGGGTAGCTATGGCTACACCTTC. Its translation: CASSLPGSYGYTF. The rearrangement joins TRBV28 to TRBJ1-2; no definite D call. V was trimmed by 3 bases and J by 4 bases, leaving 9 bases between them. Germline V lookup: CDR1 MDHEN, CDR2 SYDVKM. The CDR3 runs 13 residues.

The gene calls are TRBV29-1 and TRBJ1-4; D is uncertain. Germline V gives CDR1 SQVTM, CDR2 ANQGSEA. V was clipped by 4 bases and J by 7 bases, with 7 bases between them. CDR3 size: 11 residues. In nucleotides, the CDR3 is TGCAGCGTTGGGGCGCGTGAAAAACTGTTTTTT. Its protein product is CSVGAREKLFF.

This clone was picked up a small number of times. The chain carries TRBV4-1 and TRBJ1-3; no firm D call. V lost 2 bases, J lost 0 bases, and 8 bases lay in between. The CDR3 runs to 15 residues. The germline V gene has CDR1 MGHRA and CDR2 YSYEKL. The CDR3 protein is CASSQIPFSGNTIYF. In nucleotides, the CDR3 is TGCGCCAGCAGCCAAATCCCATTCTCTGGAAACACCATATATTTT.

CDR3: CASSESGNSPLHF. Here the CDR3 DNA reads TGTGCCAGCAGTGAATCCGGGAATTCACCCCTCCACTTT. This rearrangement joins TRBV25-1 to TRBJ1-6; no definite D call. V lost 1 base and J 7 bases, leaving 5 bases between the germline ends. This CDR3 is built from 13 residues. Germline lookup yields CDR1 MGHDK and CDR2 SYGVNS.

This clone turned up a few times. The chain couples TRBV11-2 to TRBJ2-1; TRBD2 matches 8 bases. Germline V gene data show CDR1 as SGHAT and CDR2 as FQNNGV. There are 15 residues in the CDR3. J gave up 7 bases and V 2 bases, and 7 bases lay outside the gene matches. In DNA form, the CDR3 reads TGTGCCAGCAGCTTAAGCCGGGAGGGCCGAAATGAGCAGTTCTTC. Its translation is CASSLSREGRNEQFF.

This clone was picked up a small number of times. The chain couples TRBV7-2 to TRBJ1-4, with TRBD1 matching 8 bases. V gave up 4 bases and J gave up 8 bases; unmatched junction bases: 6. Germline V CDR1 and CDR2: SGHTA, FQGNSA. The CDR3 runs 14 residues. CDR3 protein: CASSSDRGWEKLFF. CDR3 sequence (DNA): TGTGCCAGCAGCTCAGACAGGGGTTGGGAAAAACTGTTTTTT.

This clone turned up a few times. The chain couples TRBV5-1 to TRBJ2-5; D is possibly TRBD1 (6 bases). The V gene lost 2 bases and the J gene lost 3 bases, with 11 bases spanning the gap. Per germline, CDR1 SGHRS and CDR2 YFSETQ. The CDR3 has 14 residues. The CDR3 here is CASSLGGVEETQYF. The CDR3 coding sequence is TGCGCCAGCAGCTTAGGGGGAGTGGAAGAGACCCAGTACTTC.